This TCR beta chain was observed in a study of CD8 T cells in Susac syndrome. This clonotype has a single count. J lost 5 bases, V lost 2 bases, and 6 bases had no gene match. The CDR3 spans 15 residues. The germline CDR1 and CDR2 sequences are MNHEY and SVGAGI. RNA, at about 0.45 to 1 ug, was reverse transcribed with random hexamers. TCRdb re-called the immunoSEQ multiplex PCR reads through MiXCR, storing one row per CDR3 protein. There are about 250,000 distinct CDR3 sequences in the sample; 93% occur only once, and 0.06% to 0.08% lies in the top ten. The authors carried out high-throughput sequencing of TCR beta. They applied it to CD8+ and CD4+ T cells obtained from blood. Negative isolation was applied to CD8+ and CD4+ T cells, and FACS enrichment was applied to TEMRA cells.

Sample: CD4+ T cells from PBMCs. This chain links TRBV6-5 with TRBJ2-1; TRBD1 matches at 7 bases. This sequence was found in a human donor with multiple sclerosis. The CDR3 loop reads CASSYATGAHNEQFF. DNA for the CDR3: TGTGCCAGCAGTTACGCTACAGGGGCCCACAATGAGCAGTTCTTC.